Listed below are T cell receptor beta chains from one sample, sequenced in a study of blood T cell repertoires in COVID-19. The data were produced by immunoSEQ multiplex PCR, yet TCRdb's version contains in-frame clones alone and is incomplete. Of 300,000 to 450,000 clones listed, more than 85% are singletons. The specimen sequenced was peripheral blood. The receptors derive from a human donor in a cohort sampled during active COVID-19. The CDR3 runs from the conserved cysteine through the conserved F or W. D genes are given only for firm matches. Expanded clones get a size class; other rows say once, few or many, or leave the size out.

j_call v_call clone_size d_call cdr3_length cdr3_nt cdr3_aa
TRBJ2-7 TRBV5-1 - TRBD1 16 TGCGCCAGCAGCTCGGGAAGGGACAGCCTCTCCTACGAGCAGTACTTC CASSSGRDSLSYEQYF
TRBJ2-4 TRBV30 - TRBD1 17 TGTGCCTTGGGACAGGGGGCAGAGGGTCGCCTAAAAAACATTCAGTACTTC CALGQGAEGRLKNIQYF
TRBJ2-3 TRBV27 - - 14 TGTGCCAGCAGTACGCGGACATCCACAGATACGCAGTATTTT CASSTRTSTDTQYF
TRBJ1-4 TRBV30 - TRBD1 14 TGTGCCTGGAGTGCCGACAGGGTGGGGGTAAAACTGTTTTTT CAWSADRVGVKLFF
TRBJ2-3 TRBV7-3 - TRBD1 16 TGTGCCAGCAGCTTAGGTTCTGGGACAGGGACGGATACGCAGTATTTT CASSLGSGTGTDTQYF
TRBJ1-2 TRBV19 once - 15 TGTGCCAGTAGTACCCCGGGGGGATCTAACTATGGCTACACCTTC CASSTPGGSNYGYTF
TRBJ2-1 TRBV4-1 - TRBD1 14 TGCGCCAGCAGACCAGGGGGCGGCGGCAATGAGCAGTTCTTC CASRPGGGGNEQFF
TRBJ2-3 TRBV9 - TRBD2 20 TGTGCCAGCAGCGTAGAGCCCCCTTTCGGTAGCGGGGCAGCACGTGATACGCAGTATTTT CASSVEPPFGSGAARDTQYF
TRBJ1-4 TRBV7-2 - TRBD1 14 TGTGCCAGCAGCTTTGACAGGGTCTCTGAAAAACTGTTTTTT CASSFDRVSEKLFF
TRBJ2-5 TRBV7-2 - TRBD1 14 TGTGCCAGCAGCTTACGGACAGGGGGGGAGACCCAGTACTTC CASSLRTGGETQYF
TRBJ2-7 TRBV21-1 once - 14 TGTGCCAGCAGCCAAAGGACAGGGCATGGCGAGCAGTACTTC CASSQRTGHGEQYF
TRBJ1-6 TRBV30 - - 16 TGTGCCTGGAGCGCGGACAACTACTCCTATAATTCACCCCTCCACTTT CAWSADNYSYNSPLHF
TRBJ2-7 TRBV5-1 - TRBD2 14 TGCGCCAGCAGTGTAGCGGGGCGGACCTACGAGCAGTACTTC CASSVAGRTYEQYF
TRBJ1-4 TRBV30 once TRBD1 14 TGTGCCTGGACCGCCGGGACAGGGTGGGAAAAACTGTTTTTT CAWTAGTGWEKLFF
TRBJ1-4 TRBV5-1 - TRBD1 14 TGCGCCAGCAGCTTGGACAGGGGAGGCGAAAAACTGTTTTTT CASSLDRGGEKLFF
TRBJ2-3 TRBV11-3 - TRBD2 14 TGTGCCAGCAGCCCGGGACTAGCAGCAGATACGCAGTATTTT CASSPGLAADTQYF
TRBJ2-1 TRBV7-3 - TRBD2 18 TGTGCCAGCAGCTTAATCCGACTAGCGGGAGGGTGGGGCAATGAGCAGTTCTTC CASSLIRLAGGWGNEQFF
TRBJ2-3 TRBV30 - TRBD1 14 TGTGCCTGGAGCAGGAGACAGGGGGCAGATACGCAGTATTTT CAWSRRQGADTQYF
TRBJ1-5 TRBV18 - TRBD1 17 TGTGCCAGCTCACCACAATTCATCGGACAGGACAATCAGCCCCAGCATTTT CASSPQFIGQDNQPQHF
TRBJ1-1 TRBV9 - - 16 TGTGCCAGCAGCGTAGGGCCCGCGAGACAGAACACTGAAGCTTTCTTT CASSVGPARQNTEAFF
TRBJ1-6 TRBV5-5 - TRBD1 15 TGTGCCAGCAGCTTGGGGGACAGAATAGCTTCACCCCTCCACTTT CASSLGDRIASPLHF
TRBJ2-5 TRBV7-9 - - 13 TGTGCCAGCAGCTTAGGCGGGTCGGAGACCCAGTACTTC CASSLGGSETQYF
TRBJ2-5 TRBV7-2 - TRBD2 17 TGTGCCAGCAGCTCTTTGGGTGGCGGGGGGATCAGAGAGACCCAGTACTTC CASSSLGGGGIRETQYF
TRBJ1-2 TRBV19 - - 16 TGTGCCAGTAGTATAAGGGGAACCGACAGTCTAAGTGGCTACACCTTC CASSIRGTDSLSGYTF
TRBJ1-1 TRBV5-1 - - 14 TGCGCCAGCAGCTTGAGGACAGTCAACACTGAAGCTTTCTTT CASSLRTVNTEAFF
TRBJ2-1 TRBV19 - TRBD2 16 TGTGCCAGTAGTATGTCACCTAGCGGGAGTCTTACTGAGCAGTTCTTC CASSMSPSGSLTEQFF
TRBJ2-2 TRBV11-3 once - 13 TGTGCCAGCAGCCCAGGGGTATCCGGGGAGCTGTTTTTT CASSPGVSGELFF
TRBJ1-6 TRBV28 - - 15 TGTGCCAGCAGCACTCCAGGGTCCCATAATTCACCCCTCCACTTT CASSTPGSHNSPLHF
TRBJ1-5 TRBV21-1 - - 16 TGTGCCAGCAGCCGGAAAGACAGCGAGGGGGTTCAGCCCCAGCATTTT CASSRKDSEGVQPQHF
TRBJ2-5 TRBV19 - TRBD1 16 TGTGCCAGTAGTACAAATAAGGGACAGGGGGCACAGACCCAGTACTTC CASSTNKGQGAQTQYF
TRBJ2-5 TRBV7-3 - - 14 TGTGCCAGCAGCCCAAGCGGCAGACAAGAGACCCAGTACTTC CASSPSGRQETQYF
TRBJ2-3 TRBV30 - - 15 TGTGCCTGGAGTAAGGGAGGGGGGGCCGCGGATACGCAGTATTTT CAWSKGGGAADTQYF
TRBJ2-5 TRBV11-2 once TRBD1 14 TGTGCCAGCAGGGCAGGGGGAAAAAAAGAGACCCAGTACTTC CASRAGGKKETQYF
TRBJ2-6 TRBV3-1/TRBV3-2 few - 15 TGTGCCAGCAGCCTTGGGGCGGAAGGGGCCAACGTCCTGACTTTC CASSLGAEGANVLTF
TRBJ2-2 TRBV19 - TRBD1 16 TGTGCCAGTAGTCCTTGGACAGGGGGAAACACCGGGGAGCTGTTTTTT CASSPWTGGNTGELFF
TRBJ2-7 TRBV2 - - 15 TGTGCCAGCAGTGGACGCGGTTCCTACTACTACGAGCAGTACTTC CASSGRGSYYYEQYF
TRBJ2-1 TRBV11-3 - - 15 TGTGCCAGCAGCTTCTCAGGGACATCCTACAATGAGCAGTTCTTC CASSFSGTSYNEQFF
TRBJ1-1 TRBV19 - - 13 TGTGCCAGTAGTGGCCAGATGAACACTGAAGCTTTCTTT CASSGQMNTEAFF
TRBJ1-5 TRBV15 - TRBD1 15 TGTGCCACCAGCAGGAAACGGACAGGAAATCAGCCCCAGCATTTT CATSRKRTGNQPQHF
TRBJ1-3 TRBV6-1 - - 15 TGTGCCAGCAGTGAAGAGGCAGGTTTTGGAAACACCATATATTTT CASSEEAGFGNTIYF
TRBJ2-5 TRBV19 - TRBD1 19 TGTGCCAGTAGTATAGCAGGGGGCTCGGTTAGTTTTAATTTGGAGACCCAGTACTTC CASSIAGGSVSFNLETQYF
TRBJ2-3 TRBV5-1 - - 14 TGCGCCAGCAGCTTGGGGTCTAGCGAGGATACGCAGTATTTT CASSLGSSEDTQYF
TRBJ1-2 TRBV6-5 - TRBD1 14 TGTGCCAGCGAACCGGGACAGGGAGCTATCGGCTACACCTTC CASEPGQGAIGYTF
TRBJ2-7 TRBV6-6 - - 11 TGTGCCAGCAGAAACAGCTACGAGCAGTACTTC CASRNSYEQYF
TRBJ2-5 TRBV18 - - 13 TGTGCCAGCTCACCATCGGGGGAAGAGACCCAGTACTTC CASSPSGEETQYF
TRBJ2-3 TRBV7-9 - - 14 TGTGCCAGCAGCCCGCAGGGAATCGTAGATACGCAGTATTTT CASSPQGIVDTQYF
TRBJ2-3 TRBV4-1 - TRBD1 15 TGCGCCAGCAGCCAAGGACCGGGACAGGGGAATACGCAGTATTTT CASSQGPGQGNTQYF
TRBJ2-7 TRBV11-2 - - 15 TGTGCCAGCAGCTTAGCCGGAGGGCCCGCCTACGAGCAGTACTTC CASSLAGGPAYEQYF
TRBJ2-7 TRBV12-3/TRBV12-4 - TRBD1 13 TGTGCCAGCAGTTCACGGGACAGGGACGAGCAGTACTTC CASSSRDRDEQYF
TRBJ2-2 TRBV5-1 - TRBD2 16 TGCGCCAGCAGCTTAGTTCCGGGGGGGACCACCGGGGAGCTGTTTTTT CASSLVPGGTTGELFF
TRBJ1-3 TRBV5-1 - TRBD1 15 TGCGCCAGCAGCTTGGACGACAGGGGTGGAAACACCATATATTTT CASSLDDRGGNTIYF
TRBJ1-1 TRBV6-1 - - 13 TGTGCCAGCAGTGACCAGACACCCACTGAAGCTTTCTTT CASSDQTPTEAFF